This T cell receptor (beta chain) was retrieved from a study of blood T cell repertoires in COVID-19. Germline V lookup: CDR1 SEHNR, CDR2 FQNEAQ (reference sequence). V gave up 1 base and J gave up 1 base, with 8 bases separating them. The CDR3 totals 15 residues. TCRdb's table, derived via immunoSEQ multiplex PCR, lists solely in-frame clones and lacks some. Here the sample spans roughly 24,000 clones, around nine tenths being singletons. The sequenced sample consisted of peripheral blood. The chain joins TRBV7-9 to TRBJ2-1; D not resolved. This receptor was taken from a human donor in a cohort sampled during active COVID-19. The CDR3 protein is CASSLDGGSYNEQFF. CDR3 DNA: TGTGCCAGCAGCTTAGACGGCGGATCCTACAATGAGCAGTTCTTC.